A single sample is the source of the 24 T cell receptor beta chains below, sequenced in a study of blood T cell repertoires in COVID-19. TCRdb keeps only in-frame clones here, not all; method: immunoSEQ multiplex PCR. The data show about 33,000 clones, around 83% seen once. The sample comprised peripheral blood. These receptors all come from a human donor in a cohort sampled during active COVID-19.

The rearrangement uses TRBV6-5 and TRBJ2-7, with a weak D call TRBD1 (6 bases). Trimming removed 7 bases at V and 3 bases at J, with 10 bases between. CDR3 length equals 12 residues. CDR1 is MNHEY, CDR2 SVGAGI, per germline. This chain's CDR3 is CASNSGDYEQYF. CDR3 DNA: TGTGCCAGCAACTCAGGGGACTACGAGCAGTACTTC.

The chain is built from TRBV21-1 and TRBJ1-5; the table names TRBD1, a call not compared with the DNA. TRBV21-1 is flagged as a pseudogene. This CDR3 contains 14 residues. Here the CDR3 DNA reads TGTGCCAGCAGCACTAGGACAGGTTTTCAGCCCCAGCATTTT. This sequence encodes CASSTRTGFQPQHF.

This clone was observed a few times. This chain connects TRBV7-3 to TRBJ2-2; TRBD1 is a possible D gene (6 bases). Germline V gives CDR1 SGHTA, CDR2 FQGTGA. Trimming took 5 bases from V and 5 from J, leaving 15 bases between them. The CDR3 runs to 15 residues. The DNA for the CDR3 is TGTGCCAGCAGCGAAACCGGGACATTTACCGGGGAGCTGTTTTTT. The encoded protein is CASSETGTFTGELFF. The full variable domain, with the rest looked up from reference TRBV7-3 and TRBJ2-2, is GAGVSQTPSNKVTEKGKYVELRCDPISGHTALYWYRQSLGQGPEFLIYFQGTGAADDSGLPNDRFFAVRPEGSVSTLKIQRTERGDSAVYLCASSETGTFTGELFFGEGSRLTVL.

CDR3 sequence (DNA): TGCGCCAGCAGTCCCTGGCGAGGGCAGCAGTTCTTC. Translating it yields CASSPWRGQQFF. The chain combines TRBV10-1 with TRBJ2-1, with a possible D match to TRBD2 (5 bases). This CDR3 contains 12 residues. V was trimmed by 5 bases and J by 11 bases, leaving 13 bases between them. From germline, CDR1 is WNHNN and CDR2 SYGVQD (reference sequence).

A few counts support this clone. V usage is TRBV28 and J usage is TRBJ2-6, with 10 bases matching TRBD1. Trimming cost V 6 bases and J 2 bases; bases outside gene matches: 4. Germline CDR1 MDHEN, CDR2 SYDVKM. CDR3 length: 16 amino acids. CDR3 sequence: CASRADRGPGANVLTF. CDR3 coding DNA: TGTGCCAGCAGGGCAGACAGGGGGCCTGGGGCCAACGTCCTGACTTTC.

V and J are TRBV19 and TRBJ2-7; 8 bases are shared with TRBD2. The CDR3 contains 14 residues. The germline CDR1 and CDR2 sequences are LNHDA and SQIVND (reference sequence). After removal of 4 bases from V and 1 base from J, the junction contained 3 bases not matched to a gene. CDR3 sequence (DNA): TGTGCCAGTAGTAGACCGGGGGGGTCCTACGAGCAGTACTTC. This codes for CASSRPGGSYEQYF.

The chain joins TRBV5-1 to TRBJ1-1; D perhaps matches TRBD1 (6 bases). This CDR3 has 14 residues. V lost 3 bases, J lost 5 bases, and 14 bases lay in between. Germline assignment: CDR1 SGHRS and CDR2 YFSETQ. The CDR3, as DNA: TGCGCCAGCAGCTACGTAGGGGGAGAAACTGAAGCTTTCTTT. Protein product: CASSYVGGETEAFF.

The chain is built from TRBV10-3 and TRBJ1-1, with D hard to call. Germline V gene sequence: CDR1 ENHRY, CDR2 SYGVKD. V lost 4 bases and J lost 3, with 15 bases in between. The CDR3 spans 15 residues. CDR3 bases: TGTGCCATCAGTGGCGGCACCTCCTCGCACACTGAAGCTTTCTTT. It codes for CAISGGTSSHTEAFF.

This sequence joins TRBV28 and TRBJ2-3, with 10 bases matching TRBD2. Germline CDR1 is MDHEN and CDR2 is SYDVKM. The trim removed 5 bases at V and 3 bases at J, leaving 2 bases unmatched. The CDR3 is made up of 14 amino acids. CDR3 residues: CASSISGRTDTQYF. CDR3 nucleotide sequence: TGTGCCAGCAGTATTAGCGGGAGGACAGATACGCAGTATTTT.

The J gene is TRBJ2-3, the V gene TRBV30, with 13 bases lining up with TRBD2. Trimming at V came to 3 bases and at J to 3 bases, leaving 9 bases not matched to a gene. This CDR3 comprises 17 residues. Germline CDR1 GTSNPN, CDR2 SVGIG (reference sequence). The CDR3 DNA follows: TGTGCCTGGAGAACTACCCCGGGACTAGCGGGAACAGATACGCAGTATTTT. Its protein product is CAWRTTPGLAGTDTQYF.

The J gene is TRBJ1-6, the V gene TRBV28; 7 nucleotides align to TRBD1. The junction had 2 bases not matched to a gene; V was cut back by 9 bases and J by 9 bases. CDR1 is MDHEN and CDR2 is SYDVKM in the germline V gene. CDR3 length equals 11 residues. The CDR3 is CASGTVSPLHF. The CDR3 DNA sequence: TGTGCCAGTGGGACAGTTTCACCCCTCCACTTT.

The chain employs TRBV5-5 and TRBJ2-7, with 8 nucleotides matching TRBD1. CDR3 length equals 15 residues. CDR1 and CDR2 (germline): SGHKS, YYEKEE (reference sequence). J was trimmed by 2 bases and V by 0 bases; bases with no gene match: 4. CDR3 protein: CASSLEWGQAYEQYF. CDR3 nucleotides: TGTGCCAGCAGCTTGGAGTGGGGACAGGCCTACGAGCAGTACTTC. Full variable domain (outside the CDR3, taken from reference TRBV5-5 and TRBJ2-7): DAGVTQSPTHLIKTRGQQVTLRCSPISGHKSVSWYQQVLGQGPQFIFQYYEKEERGRGNFPDRFSARQFPNYSSELNVNALLLGDSALYLCASSLEWGQAYEQYFGPGTRLTVT.

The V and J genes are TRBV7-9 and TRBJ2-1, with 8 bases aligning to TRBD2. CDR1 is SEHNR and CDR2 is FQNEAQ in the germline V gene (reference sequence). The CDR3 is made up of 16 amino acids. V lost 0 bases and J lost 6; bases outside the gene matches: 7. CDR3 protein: CASSLAGTSEANEQFF. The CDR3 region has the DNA TGTGCCAGCAGCTTAGCCGGGACTAGTGAAGCCAATGAGCAGTTCTTC. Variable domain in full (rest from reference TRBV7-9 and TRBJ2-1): DTGVSQNPRHKITKRGQNVTFRCDPISEHNRLYWYRQTLGQGPEFLTYFQNEAQLEKSRLLSDRFSAERPKGSFSTLEIQRTEQGDSAMYLCASSLAGTSEANEQFFGPGTRLTVL.

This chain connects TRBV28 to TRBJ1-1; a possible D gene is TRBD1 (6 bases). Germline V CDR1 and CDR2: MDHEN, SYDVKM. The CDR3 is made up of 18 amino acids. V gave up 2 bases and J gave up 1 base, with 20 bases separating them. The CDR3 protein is CASSLARQAEIWNTEAFF. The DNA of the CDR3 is TGTGCCAGCAGTTTAGCCCGACAGGCCGAGATATGGAACACTGAAGCTTTCTTT.

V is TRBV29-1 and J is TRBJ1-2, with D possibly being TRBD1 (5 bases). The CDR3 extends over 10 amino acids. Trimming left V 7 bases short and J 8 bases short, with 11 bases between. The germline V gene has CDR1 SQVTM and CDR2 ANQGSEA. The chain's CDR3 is CSDGTWGYTF. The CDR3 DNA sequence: TGCAGCGACGGGACTTGGGGCTACACCTTC.

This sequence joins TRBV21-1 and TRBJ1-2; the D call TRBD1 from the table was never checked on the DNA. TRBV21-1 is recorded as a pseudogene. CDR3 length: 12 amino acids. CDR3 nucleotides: TGTGCCAGCAGCAGGGCAGGGAATGGCTACACCTTC. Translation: CASSRAGNGYTF.

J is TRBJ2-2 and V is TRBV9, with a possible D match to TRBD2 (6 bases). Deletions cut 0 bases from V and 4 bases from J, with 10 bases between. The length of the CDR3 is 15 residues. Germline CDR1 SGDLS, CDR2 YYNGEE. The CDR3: CASSVGGGLTGELFF. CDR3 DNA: TGTGCCAGCAGCGTAGGAGGAGGGCTCACCGGGGAGCTGTTTTTT.

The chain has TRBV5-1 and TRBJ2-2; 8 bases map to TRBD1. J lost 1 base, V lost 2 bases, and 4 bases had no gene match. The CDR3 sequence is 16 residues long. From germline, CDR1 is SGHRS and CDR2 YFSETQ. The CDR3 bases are TGCGCCAGCAGCTTCCTCGGGACAGGGAACACCGGGGAGCTGTTTTTT. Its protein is CASSFLGTGNTGELFF.

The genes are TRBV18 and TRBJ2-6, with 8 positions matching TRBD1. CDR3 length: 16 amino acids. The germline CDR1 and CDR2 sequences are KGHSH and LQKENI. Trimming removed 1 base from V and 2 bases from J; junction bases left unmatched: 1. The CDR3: CASSPRTGTGANVLTF. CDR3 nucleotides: TGTGCCAGCTCACCACGGACAGGGACTGGGGCCAACGTCCTGACTTTC.

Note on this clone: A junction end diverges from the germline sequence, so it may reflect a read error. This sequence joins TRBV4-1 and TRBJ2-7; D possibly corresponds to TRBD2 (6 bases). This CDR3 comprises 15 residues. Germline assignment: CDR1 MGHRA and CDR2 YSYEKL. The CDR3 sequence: CASRQGQGLIDEQYF. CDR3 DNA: TGCGCCAGCCGCCAGGGTCAGGGACTTATTGACGAGCAGTACTTC.

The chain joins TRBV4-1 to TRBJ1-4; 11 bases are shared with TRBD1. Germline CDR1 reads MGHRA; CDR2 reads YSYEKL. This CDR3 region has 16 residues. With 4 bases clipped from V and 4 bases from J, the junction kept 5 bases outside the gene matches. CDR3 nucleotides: TGCGCCAGCAGCCTAGGACAGGGGGCCTATAATGAAAAACTGTTTTTT. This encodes CASSLGQGAYNEKLFF.

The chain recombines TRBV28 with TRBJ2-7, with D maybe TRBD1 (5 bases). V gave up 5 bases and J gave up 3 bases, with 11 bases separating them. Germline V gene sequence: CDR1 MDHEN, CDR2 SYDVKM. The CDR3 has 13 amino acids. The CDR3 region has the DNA TGTGCCAGCAGTGTTCCCGACAGCTACGAGCAGTACTTC. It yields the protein CASSVPDSYEQYF. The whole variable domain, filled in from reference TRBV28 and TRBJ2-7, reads DVKVTQSSRYLVKRTGEKVFLECVQDMDHENMFWYRQDPGLGLRLIYFSYDVKMKEKGDIPEGYSVSREKKERFSLILESASTNQTSMYLCASSVPDSYEQYFGPGTRLTVT.

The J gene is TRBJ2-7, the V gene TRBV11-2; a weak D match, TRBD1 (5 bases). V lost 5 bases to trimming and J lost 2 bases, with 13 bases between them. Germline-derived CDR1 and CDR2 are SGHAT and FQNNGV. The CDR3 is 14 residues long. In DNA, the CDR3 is TGTGCCAGCAGCCCCTGGGGCGAACCCTACGAGCAGTACTTC. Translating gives CASSPWGEPYEQYF.

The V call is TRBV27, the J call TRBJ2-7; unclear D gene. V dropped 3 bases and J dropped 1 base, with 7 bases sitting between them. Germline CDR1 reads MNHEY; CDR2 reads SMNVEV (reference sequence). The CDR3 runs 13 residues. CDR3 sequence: CASSFEESYEQYF. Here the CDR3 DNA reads TGTGCCAGCAGTTTCGAGGAATCCTACGAGCAGTACTTC.